This TCR beta chain was observed in a study of Graves' ophthalmopathy and Graves' hyperthyroidism. Study overall: Samples of peripheral blood were obtained at initial diagnosis, prior to treatment of any kind.

Scientists amplified the TCR beta CDR3 regions from RNA transcripts. An opening RT-PCR round employed HTBI primers and preceded a second-round multiplex PCR. TCRdb reprocessed the multiplex PCR reads via MiXCR and lists one record per CDR3 protein. The sample holds roughly 400,000 distinct CDR3 sequences, roughly 18% seen once. Germline values: CDR1 MNHNS, CDR2 SASEGT. There are 16 residues in the CDR3. Trimming removed 7 bases from V and 1 base from J; junction bases left unmatched: 12. Details on this clonotype: The antigen remains unidentified.

Notes on the study in general: The blood repertoire also included most expanded thyroid clonotypes above 0.001 frequency.

The TCR comes from a woman younger than 30 with Graves' ophthalmopathy. The sequenced sample consisted of peripheral blood. The chain joins TRBV6-1 to TRBJ1-1, with 7 bases aligning to TRBD1. Here the CDR3 reads CASKPAQGTANTEAFF. CDR3 sequence (DNA): TGTGCCAGCAAGCCGGCCCAGGGGACAGCGAACACTGAAGCTTTCTTT.